One T cell receptor beta chain is described in this entry. Under the authors' procedure: The assay estimated nucleated cells by amplifying reference gene primers. TCRdb's copy holds only in-frame clones and misses some; the assay was immunoSEQ multiplex PCR. V and J calls and clone size are given by that table; D and trimming were obtained from the DNA. The sample includes approximately 190,000 clones, about 88% of them seen just once. The sample comes from a study of blood T cell repertoires in COVID-19. Sequencing was performed on peripheral blood. The TCR was taken from a woman aged 40 to 50 who had recovered from COVID-19.

The CDR3 DNA is TGCGCCAGCAGCCAGACAGGGGGCATCGACACCGGGGAGCTGTTTTTT. Its translation is CASSQTGGIDTGELFF. V and J are TRBV5-1 and TRBJ2-2; TRBD1 agrees at 10 bases. This CDR3 contains 16 residues. Germline V CDR1 and CDR2: SGHRS, YFSETQ. V was clipped by 4 bases and J by 3 bases; unmatched bases: 6.